This T cell receptor (beta chain) is from a study of memory CD4+ T cells and cytomegalovirus serostatus. About the study: Donors were healthy Belgian adults, 8 to 10 CMV seropositive and approximately 23 seronegative.

The sort gate was single viable CD3+CD4+CD8-CD45RO+ cells for memory CD4+ T cells. After thawing, CD4+ T cells were positively selected. Using immunoSEQ multiplex PCR, the repertoire was profiled, and TCRdb retains in-frame clones only, with some absent. The data show some 57,000 clones, with less than 85% seen just once and 0.65% to 0.9% held by the top ten. Germline V gives CDR1 DFQATT, CDR2 SNEGSKA (reference sequence). The CDR3 spans 11 residues. The V end lost 4 bases, the J end lost 3 bases, and 7 bases lay between the germline ends. The receptor was isolated from an adult in good health and CMV-seronegative. Source material: memory CD4+ T cells from blood. This chain joins TRBV20-1 and TRBJ2-7, with unresolved D. The DNA for the CDR3 is TGCAGTGCTACAGGATACTACGAGCAGTACTTC. Its translation: CSATGYYEQYF.